These 20 T cell receptor beta chains came from one sample sequenced in a study of cytomegalovirus exposure and HLA in healthy donors. 13 Jbeta primers and 60 Vbeta primers were used for the PCR. The assay was immunoSEQ multiplex PCR, and TCRdb's table has in-frame clones only and misses some. The listing records approximately 75,000 clones. Sequences were obtained from PBMCs. Every receptor here comes from a boy younger than 18 in good health and CMV-seronegative.

The chain combines TRBV4-2 with TRBJ2-1, with a weak D call TRBD2 (6 bases). V was shortened by 1 base and J by 3 bases, with 19 bases between the two germline ends. The CDR3 is 18 amino acids. The germline V gene encodes CDR1 LGHNA and CDR2 YNFKEQ. CDR3 sequence (DNA): TGTGCCAGCAGCCAAGGTGGAGTGCGCGGGATAGGCTACAATGAGCAGTTCTTC. Amino acid sequence: CASSQGGVRGIGYNEQFF.

The CDR3 protein is CASSQDSFMNTEAFF. The CDR3 DNA follows: TGCGCCAGCAGCCAAGATAGCTTCATGAACACTGAAGCTTTCTTT. The chain is built from TRBV4-1 and TRBJ1-1; D not certain. In germline, CDR1 is MGHRA, CDR2 YSYEKL. The V end was cut by 0 bases, the J end by 0 bases, with 8 bases between. The CDR3 is 15 residues long.

On this clone: One end of the junction does not line up with germline, which may come from a read error. The chain has TRBV5-1 and TRBJ2-7; 9 nucleotides agree with TRBD1. The CDR3 runs 15 residues. Germline V gene sequence: CDR1 SGHRS, CDR2 YFSETQ. CDR3 sequence (DNA): TGCGCCAGCAGCCCGACCGGGACAGGGTATACGGGGCAGTCCTTC. Amino acid sequence: CASSPTGTGYTGQSF. The full variable domain, rest sourced from reference TRBV5-1 and TRBJ2-7, is KAGVTQTPRYLIKTRGQQVTLSCSPISGHRSVSWYQQTPGQGLQFLFEYFSETQRNKGNFPGRFSGRQFSNSRSEMNVSTLELGDSALYLCASSPTGTGYTGQSFGPGTRLTVT.

The V gene is TRBV4-1, the J gene TRBJ1-1; tentative D call: TRBD1 (5 bases). V was shortened by 3 bases and J by 4 bases, with 12 bases between the two germline ends. This CDR3 is built from 14 residues. Germline assignment: CDR1 MGHRA and CDR2 YSYEKL. In DNA form, the CDR3 reads TGCGCCAGCAGCCAGGCGGGGGGACCCACTGAAGCTTTCTTT. Protein product: CASSQAGGPTEAFF.

The chain uses TRBV2 and TRBJ2-2; the match to TRBD1 covers 8 bases. The CDR3 consists of 15 residues. Germline V gene sequence: CDR1 SNHLY, CDR2 FYNNEI. The J segment lost 4 bases and the V segment lost 6 bases, leaving 7 bases of the junction unmatched. The CDR3 region is CASSSRQGPTGELFF. The CDR3 DNA reads as TGTGCCAGCAGCTCCCGACAGGGGCCCACCGGGGAGCTGTTTTTT.

This chain joins TRBV29-1 and TRBJ2-5; 7 bases match TRBD2. The CDR3 consists of 15 residues. Germline values: CDR1 SQVTM, CDR2 ANQGSEA. V dropped 4 bases and J dropped 5; count of bases not matched to a gene: 13. The CDR3 sequence: CSVGGEGRAAETQYF. In nucleotides, the CDR3 is TGCAGCGTTGGGGGGGAGGGCCGTGCTGCGGAGACCCAGTACTTC.

The rearrangement joins TRBV25-1 to TRBJ1-2; no firm D call. Germline-derived CDR1 and CDR2 are MGHDK and SYGVNS. This CDR3 contains 12 residues. V shed 7 bases and J shed 2 bases, with 8 bases lying between them. CDR3 region: CASKGENYGYTF. CDR3 nucleotide sequence: TGTGCCAGCAAAGGAGAGAACTATGGCTACACCTTC.

This chain links TRBV7-9 with TRBJ2-7, with D tentatively TRBD2 (6 bases). The CDR3 is 13 residues long. Trimming pared 6 bases from V and 3 bases from J, leaving 12 bases between. CDR1 SEHNR and CDR2 FQNEAQ come from the germline V gene (reference sequence). The DNA of the CDR3 is TGTGCCAGCAGTTCCGGACTACTCTACGAGCAGTACTTC. Protein product: CASSSGLLYEQYF.

The CDR3 DNA sequence: TGCAGTGCTAGGACAGTTTATGAGCAGTTCTTC. As protein: CSARTVYEQFF. V and J are TRBV20-1 and TRBJ2-1; D might be TRBD1 (5 bases). Trimming removed 3 bases from V and 8 bases from J, with 8 bases in between. Germline V lookup: CDR1 DFQATT, CDR2 SNEGSKA (reference sequence). The CDR3 has 11 residues.

This chain links TRBV5-4 with TRBJ1-2; D gene unclear. The CDR3 totals 14 residues. The V and J ends lost 1 base and 7 bases respectively, with 14 bases between them. CDR1 and CDR2 from the germline V gene are SGHNT and YYREEE (reference sequence). The CDR3: CASSLPAAVSGYTF. The CDR3 region has the DNA TGTGCCAGCAGCTTGCCGGCGGCGGTCTCTGGCTACACCTTC.

The chain recombines TRBV5-6 with TRBJ2-1; D not resolved. Germline values: CDR1 SGHDT, CDR2 YYEEEE. The ends were cut back, 4 bases at V and 10 bases at J, with 12 bases in the middle. The CDR3 loop spans 12 amino acids. CDR3 nucleotides: TGTGCCAGCAGCCGTGATCGAGGCGAGCAGTTCTTC. The encoded protein is CASSRDRGEQFF.

The genes are TRBV7-9 and TRBJ1-1, with D perhaps TRBD1 (6 bases). The CDR3 is 13 amino acids. Germline V gene sequence: CDR1 SEHNR, CDR2 FQNEAQ (reference sequence). Trimming removed 5 bases at V and 3 bases at J, with 10 bases between. The chain's CDR3 is CASSQRQDTEAFF. CDR3 nucleotides: TGTGCCAGCAGCCAACGACAGGACACTGAAGCTTTCTTT.

The rearrangement uses TRBV5-5 and TRBJ1-2; 10 bases line up with TRBD1. The ends lost 3 bases at V and 5 bases at J; junction bases unmatched: 7. This CDR3 has 15 residues. The V gene's germline CDR1 is SGHKS and CDR2 YYEKEE (reference sequence). CDR3 sequence (DNA): TGTGCCAGCAGCTCCTCCGGGACAGGGGCTTATGGCTACACCTTC. It is translated as CASSSSGTGAYGYTF. Together with reference TRBV5-5 and TRBJ1-2, the CDR3 gives the full variable domain: DAGVTQSPTHLIKTRGQQVTLRCSPISGHKSVSWYQQVLGQGPQFIFQYYEKEERGRGNFPDRFSARQFPNYSSELNVNALLLGDSALYLCASSSSGTGAYGYTFGSGTRLTVV.

The rearrangement joins TRBV4-3 to TRBJ1-5; D not certain. Germline CDR1 and CDR2: LGHNA and YSLEER. The V end was cut by 0 bases, the J end by 6 bases, with 6 bases between. The CDR3 is 13 amino acids. The CDR3 nucleotides read TGCGCCAGCAGCCAAGATCTAGGTCAGCCCCAGCATTTT. This gives the protein CASSQDLGQPQHF.

V and J are TRBV5-1 and TRBJ1-2; the D is unclear. Trimming cost V 3 bases and J 5 bases, with 14 bases left between them. Germline loops: CDR1 SGHRS, CDR2 YFSETQ. This CDR3 region has 14 residues. The CDR3 bases are TGCGCCAGCAGCTCCCCCGGGAGTCTTTATGGCTACACCTTC. This gives the protein CASSSPGSLYGYTF.

The chain carries TRBV5-6 and TRBJ2-7; 9 bases agree with TRBD2. The CDR3 is 15 residues long. Germline CDR1 is SGHDT and CDR2 is YYEEEE. V was clipped by 1 base and J by 3 bases; unmatched bases: 5. CDR3 amino acids: CASSLSQRGVYEQYF. The CDR3 coding sequence is TGTGCCAGCAGCTTGTCCCAGCGGGGGGTCTACGAGCAGTACTTC.

The gene calls are TRBV4-1 and TRBJ2-1, with a tentative D call TRBD1 (5 bases). Germline CDR1 reads MGHRA; CDR2 reads YSYEKL. V lost 0 bases and J 9 bases, leaving 12 bases between the germline ends. CDR3 size: 14 residues. CDR3 sequence reads: CASSQDGRASEQFF. The CDR3 DNA reads TGCGCCAGCAGCCAAGATGGCAGGGCGAGTGAGCAGTTCTTC.

The chain is built from TRBV25-1 and TRBJ1-4; D unresolved. The germline gives CDR1 MGHDK, CDR2 SYGVNS. The CDR3 consists of 14 residues. V lost 6 bases and J lost 0, with 8 bases in between. CDR3: CASRGLATNEKLFF. CDR3 sequence (DNA): TGTGCCAGCAGGGGCCTCGCAACTAATGAAAAACTGTTTTTT. Full variable domain (remainder filled in from reference TRBV25-1 and TRBJ1-4): EADIYQTPRYLVIGTGKKITLECSQTMGHDKMYWYQQDPGMELHLIHYSYGVNSTEKGDLSSESTVSRIRTEHFPLTLESARPSHTSQYLCASRGLATNEKLFFGSGTQLSVL.

The chain combines TRBV4-2 with TRBJ1-1; D is unresolved. Germline CDR1 LGHNA, CDR2 YNFKEQ. The CDR3 consists of 15 residues. Trimming took 0 bases from V and 2 from J, leaving 10 bases between them. In DNA form, the CDR3 reads TGTGCCAGCAGCCAAGATTTAACAGTCAACACTGAAGCTTTCTTT. Translation gives CASSQDLTVNTEAFF.

As for this clone: The germline gene is not matched at one end of the junction; a read error may be the cause. The V call is TRBV30, the J call TRBJ1-1, with D possibly matching TRBD1 (5 bases). The CDR3 extends over 15 amino acids. Germline loops: CDR1 GTSNPN, CDR2 SVGIG (reference sequence). The CDR3 coding sequence is TGTGCCGGGAGTCAAAACGCAGGGATGAACACTGAAGCTTTCTTT. The encoded protein is CAGSQNAGMNTEAFF.